Sequencing of this TCR beta chain was carried out in a study of Graves' ophthalmopathy and Graves' hyperthyroidism. Recruitment covered hyperthyroidism patients aged 18 to 65 whose new diagnosis was of under 2 months' duration. Diagnosis relied on clinical symptoms, serum thyroxine, TRAb, thyroid ultrasound and orbital computed tomography. PBMCs were isolated from an approximately 10 ml sample of fresh peripheral blood. This clonotype showed up just once. Its antigen is unidentified. V lost 4 bases and J 0 bases, leaving 10 bases between the germline ends. Per germline, CDR1 SGHRS and CDR2 YFSETQ. This CDR3 region has 14 residues. Study results and limitations: As the model predicted ophthalmopathy progression, it achieved a sensitivity of roughly 69% and a specificity of 72.22%.

For repertoire sequencing, the TCR beta CDR3 regions were amplified from RNA transcripts. The library came from an HTBI-primed first-round RT-PCR and a second-round multiplex PCR. MiXCR was run by TCRdb on the multiplex PCR reads, yielding one entry per CDR3 protein. The data show 400,000 to 450,000 distinct CDR3 sequences, under 25% seen once. The chain couples TRBV5-1 to TRBJ2-5; D is unclear. The source of this sequence is a woman in her late teens or twenties with stable Graves' hyperthyroidism. What was sequenced was peripheral blood. As DNA, the CDR3 is TGCGCCAGCAGCATGGAGAGGTACCAAGAGACCCAGTACTTC. Translating it yields CASSMERYQETQYF.